These T cell receptor beta chains were read from a single sample in a study of vaccination and CD4 T cells after COVID-19. Using its own MiXCR run on the PCR reads, TCRdb lists one record per CDR3 protein. The data hold some 15,000 distinct CDR3 sequences, with approximately 70% observed a single time. The antigens of these receptors remain unknown. The sample taken for sequencing was CD4+ T cells from blood, cultured in vitro. The receptors stem from a human donor who had recovered from COVID-19. Both conserved end residues are part of each CDR3. D genes are given only for firm matches. Clone size is shown for a subset of rows, as once, few, many or a class of expanded clone.

d_gene | j_gene | abundance | v_gene | CDR3aa
. | TRBJ1-2 | . | TRBV20-1 | CSARVLLRQVFYGYTF
. | TRBJ1-4 | . | TRBV19 | CASSIWGSNEKLFF
. | TRBJ2-2 | . | TRBV20-1 | CSAPDTNTGELFF
. | TRBJ1-2 | . | TRBV20-1 | CSAREGPYGYTF
. | TRBJ1-5 | few | TRBV20-1 | CSARGGGQPQHF
. | TRBJ2-3 | . | TRBV20-1 | CSARDLERSTDTQYF
TRBD2 | TRBJ2-7 | once | TRBV20-1 | CSATGTSGRDSYEQYF
TRBD2 | TRBJ2-7 | . | TRBV20-1 | CSASGRALYEQYF
. | TRBJ2-7 | . | TRBV27 | CASSYGLTYEQYF
TRBD2 | TRBJ2-7 | . | TRBV5-4 | CASSPGRSGGSYEQYF
TRBD1 | TRBJ1-6 | . | TRBV12-3/TRBV12-4 | CASTDQGALNSPLHF
. | TRBJ2-3 | . | TRBV7-2 | CASTLKLGGGDTQYF
. | TRBJ2-3 | . | TRBV12-2 | CASRPMRPRTGDTQYF
. | TRBJ1-6 | . | TRBV20-1 | CSANWGASYNSPLHF
. | TRBJ1-2 | . | TRBV10-3 | CAISEDRKYGYTF
. | TRBJ1-6 | few | TRBV6-2/TRBV6-3 | CASRGAGNSPLHF
. | TRBJ2-1 | . | TRBV27 | CASSILGKSQNEQFF
TRBD2 | TRBJ2-1 | . | TRBV4-3 | CASSQDGGLAGADEQFF
. | TRBJ1-6 | . | TRBV6-1 | CASSRTYQLGNSPLHF
. | TRBJ1-5 | . | TRBV27 | CASRLTVYQPQHF
TRBD1 | TRBJ1-6 | . | TRBV6-2/TRBV6-3 | CASSPPTGAGSPLHF
. | TRBJ1-3 | . | TRBV7-8 | CASSLYGGNTIYF
. | TRBJ1-1 | . | TRBV7-2 | CASSQELYTEAFF
TRBD1 | TRBJ1-6 | . | TRBV2 | CASGDRLNSPLHF
. | TRBJ1-3 | . | TRBV6-1 | CASTFPGADSGNTIYF
. | TRBJ1-1 | few | TRBV6-5 | CASSYQGGTEAFF
. | TRBJ1-2 | . | TRBV6-2/TRBV6-3 | CASSYRDRNYGYTF
TRBD1 | TRBJ1-2 | once | TRBV18 | CASSPPGTGESYTF
. | TRBJ1-2 | . | TRBV20-1 | CSARGRRDAGNYGYTF
TRBD1 | TRBJ1-1 | few | TRBV19 | CASKPQGARTEAFF
TRBD2 | TRBJ2-2 | . | TRBV11-3 | CASSFNATSGRVKYTGELFF
. | TRBJ2-5 | . | TRBV19 | CASKGWRGQETQYF
. | TRBJ1-5 | few | TRBV20-1 | CSASWVRGDEAWQPQHF
TRBD2 | TRBJ2-3 | . | TRBV20-1 | CSAREPGTTDTQYF
TRBD1 | TRBJ1-2 | once | TRBV28 | CASSPPGQGATYGYTF
. | TRBJ2-5 | . | TRBV20-1 | CSASERRLGQYF
. | TRBJ1-2 | . | TRBV24-1 | CATRDGNYGYTF
. | TRBJ2-3 | . | TRBV15 | CATSRPGPTDTQYF
TRBD2 | TRBJ2-4 | . | TRBV6-1 | CASSTPGGLEAKNIQYF
. | TRBJ1-5 | . | TRBV19 | CATQASILSNQPQHF
TRBD1 | TRBJ1-1 | . | TRBV7-3 | CASSLTEGAVAFF
TRBD1 | TRBJ2-3 | . | TRBV20-1 | CSARNVDRGDTQYF
TRBD1 | TRBJ1-2 | . | TRBV7-9 | CASSVWDSMIYGYTF
TRBD1 | TRBJ1-5 | . | TRBV24-1 | CATGQGDGQPQHF
. | TRBJ2-7 | few | TRBV30 | CAWSAPPRLAIIYEQYF
TRBD2 | TRBJ2-7 | . | TRBV7-8 | CASSLELGRASEQYF
TRBD1 | TRBJ2-5 | . | TRBV30 | CAWSVMGTGAQTQYF
. | TRBJ2-3 | . | TRBV20-1 | CSARRDSTDTQYF
. | TRBJ1-5 | . | TRBV20-1 | CSATPLGGSNQPQHF
. | TRBJ1-5 | . | TRBV24-1 | CATSDAKYQPQHF
. | TRBJ1-6 | . | TRBV20-1 | CSATRGGAGDSPLHF
TRBD1 | TRBJ1-2 | . | TRBV2 | CATVPGTANYGYTF
TRBD1 | TRBJ2-7 | once | TRBV27 | CASSRAGQGTYEQYF
TRBD2 | TRBJ2-1 | . | TRBV24-1 | CATSTTPLAGGAYNEQFF
TRBD1 | TRBJ2-2 | . | TRBV20-1 | CSARDWDRGGELFF
TRBD1 | TRBJ1-6 | . | TRBV2 | CASSGRVRGNSPLHF
TRBD1 | TRBJ1-6 | . | TRBV28 | CASRGQARWGSPLHF
. | TRBJ2-3 | . | TRBV7-9 | CASSLAASTDTQYF
TRBD1 | TRBJ1-2 | . | TRBV6-5 | CASSYSRTGPYGYTF